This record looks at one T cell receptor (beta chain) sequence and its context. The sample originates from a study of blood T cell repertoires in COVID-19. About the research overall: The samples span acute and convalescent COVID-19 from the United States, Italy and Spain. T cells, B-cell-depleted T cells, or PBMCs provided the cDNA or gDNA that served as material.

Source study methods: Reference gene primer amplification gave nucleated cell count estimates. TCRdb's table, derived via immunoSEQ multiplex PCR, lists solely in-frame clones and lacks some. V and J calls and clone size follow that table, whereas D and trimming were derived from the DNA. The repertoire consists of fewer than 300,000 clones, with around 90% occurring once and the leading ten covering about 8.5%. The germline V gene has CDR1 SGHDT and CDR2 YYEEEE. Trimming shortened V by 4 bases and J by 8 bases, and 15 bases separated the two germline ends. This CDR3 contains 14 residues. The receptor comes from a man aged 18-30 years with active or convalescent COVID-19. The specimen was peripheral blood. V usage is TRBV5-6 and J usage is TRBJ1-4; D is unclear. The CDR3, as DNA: TGTGCCAGCAGCCCCTCGGGTGGTGGCGAAAAACTGTTTTTT. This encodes CASSPSGGGEKLFF. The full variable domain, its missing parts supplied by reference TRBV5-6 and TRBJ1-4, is DAGVTQSPTHLIKTRGQQVTLRCSPKSGHDTVSWYQQALGQGPQFIFQYYEEEERQRGNFPDRFSGHQFPNYSSELNVNALLLGDSALYLCASSPSGGGEKLFFGSGTQLSVL.